This record looks at one T cell receptor (beta chain) sequence and its context. The CDR3 has 14 residues. Between the trimmed V and J ends, which lost 1 base and 1 base, there was a span of 7 bases. Per the germline V gene, CDR1 is LGHDT and CDR2 is YNNKEL (reference sequence). This sample stems from a study of blood T cell repertoires in COVID-19. Profiled with immunoSEQ multiplex PCR; TCRdb holds only in-frame clones, not every one. The sample consists of roughly 310,000 clones, 85% to 90% of them appearing once. Sequences were obtained from peripheral blood. The TCR sequence derives from a woman in her thirties with COVID-19, enrolled during active disease. V gene TRBV3-1 (or the pseudogene TRBV3-2) combines with J gene TRBJ2-5; D gene ambiguous. CDR3 region: CASSQGSFQETQYF. CDR3 sequence (DNA): TGTGCCAGCAGCCAAGGGAGTTTCCAAGAGACCCAGTACTTC.